The next 14 T cell receptor beta chains were all read from a single sample in a study of blood T cell repertoires in COVID-19. Clones were read by immunoSEQ multiplex PCR, and TCRdb kept only the in-frame ones, dropping some. Here the sample spans 390,000 or so clones, 80% to 90% being singletons. Sequencing used PBMCs or T cells enriched from blood (not recorded which). The receptor set was obtained from a man aged 18 to 29 who had recovered from COVID-19.

V usage is TRBV24-1 and J usage is TRBJ2-2, with 8 bases identical to TRBD1. The V segment lost 5 bases and the J segment 2 bases; nucleotides outside the gene matches: 12. In germline, CDR1 is KGHDR, CDR2 SFDVKD. This CDR3 contains 18 residues. DNA of the CDR3: TGTGCCACCAGTGGTCCCCGTGGACAGGGCGAAAACACCGGGGAGCTGTTTTTT. This sequence encodes CATSGPRGQGENTGELFF.

The rearrangement links TRBV9 to TRBJ2-2; D is uncertain. Germline loops: CDR1 SGDLS, CDR2 YYNGEE. The germline V and J ends were trimmed by 0 bases and 1 base, with 7 bases remaining between them. The CDR3 consists of 15 residues. The CDR3 loop reads CASSVEAGNTGELFF. The CDR3 DNA reads TGTGCCAGCAGCGTAGAGGCAGGGAACACCGGGGAGCTGTTTTTT.

This clone appeared a few times. The V gene is TRBV5-3, the J gene TRBJ2-2; 9 nucleotides agree with TRBD2. TRBV5-3 is an ORF; its function is uncertain. This CDR3 contains 16 residues. V shed 2 bases, J shed 2 bases, and the junction held 4 bases outside the gene matches. The DNA of the CDR3 is TGTGCCAGAAGCTTTGAGGGGACTAGCAACACCGGGGAGCTGTTTTTT. Its translation is CARSFEGTSNTGELFF.

This clone was recorded a few times. The rearrangement links TRBV7-9 to TRBJ2-7, with D perhaps matching TRBD1 (5 bases). Germline V gene data show CDR1 as SEHNR and CDR2 as FQNEAQ (reference sequence). Trimming took 3 bases from V and 6 from J, leaving 9 bases between them. The CDR3 sequence is 12 residues long. The CDR3: CASSFQGLEQYF. CDR3 coding DNA: TGTGCCAGCAGCTTCCAGGGTCTCGAGCAGTACTTC.

The chain employs TRBV5-1 and TRBJ2-7; TRBD2 agrees at 11 bases. V dropped 0 bases and J dropped 0; count of bases not matched to a gene: 8. The germline V gene encodes CDR1 SGHRS and CDR2 YFSETQ. The CDR3 spans 18 residues. This chain's CDR3 is CASSLVVAGGRFSYEQYF. In nucleotides, the CDR3 is TGCGCCAGCAGCTTGGTTGTAGCGGGAGGGCGATTCTCCTACGAGCAGTACTTC.

The chain has TRBV19 and TRBJ2-1; 8 bases line up with TRBD2. CDR1 and CDR2 from the germline V gene are LNHDA and SQIVND (reference sequence). There are 15 residues in the CDR3. V was pared by 7 bases and J by 5 bases, with 10 bases of the junction left unmatched. CDR3 sequence (DNA): TGTGCCAGTAAAGGAGCGGGAGTTGGGAACAATGAGCAGTTCTTC. This translates into CASKGAGVGNNEQFF.

The rearrangement uses TRBV7-9 and TRBJ1-1; unclear D gene. Germline V gene lookup returns CDR1 SEHNR and CDR2 FQNEAQ (reference sequence). The CDR3 is 13 residues long. The ends were cut back, 4 bases at V and 1 base at J, with 7 bases in the middle. The CDR3 loop reads CASSSGTNTEAFF. The CDR3 DNA reads as TGTGCCAGCAGCTCGGGAACGAACACTGAAGCTTTCTTT. The full variable domain, in which reference TRBV7-9 and TRBJ1-1 provide the parts outside the CDR3, is DTGVSQNPRHKITKRGQNVTFRCDPISEHNRLYWYRQTLGQGPEFLTYFQNEAQLEKSRLLSDRFSAERPKGSFSTLEIQRTEQGDSAMYLCASSSGTNTEAFFGQGTRLTVV.

The chain joins TRBV2 to TRBJ1-2, with TRBD1 as a possible D gene (6 bases). CDR3 length: 15 amino acids. Germline V CDR1 and CDR2: SNHLY, FYNNEI. The germline V and J ends were trimmed by 1 base and 2 bases, with 11 bases remaining between them. The CDR3 DNA reads as TGTGCCAGCAGTGAAGGCAGGGGCCAAAACTATGGCTACACCTTC. Amino acids: CASSEGRGQNYGYTF.

V and J are TRBV19 and TRBJ1-1; D gene uncertain. CDR3 length equals 14 residues. The germline V gene has CDR1 LNHDA and CDR2 SQIVND (reference sequence). The germline V and J ends were trimmed by 4 bases and 5 bases, with 14 bases remaining between them. CDR3 in amino acids: CASSTGEGGTEAFF. The CDR3 DNA follows: TGTGCCAGTAGTACCGGTGAAGGAGGGACTGAAGCTTTCTTT.

The gene calls are TRBV30 and TRBJ1-6; 8 bases align to TRBD1. Per the germline V gene, CDR1 is GTSNPN and CDR2 is SVGIG (reference sequence). Trimming removed 5 bases from V and 8 bases from J; junction bases left unmatched: 5. This CDR3 contains 13 residues. Here the CDR3 reads CAWGQGIDSPLHF. In DNA, the CDR3 is TGTGCCTGGGGACAGGGCATTGATTCACCCCTCCACTTT.

This clone was found once. V gene TRBV6-5 combines with J gene TRBJ1-5, with D unresolved. Germline loops: CDR1 MNHEY, CDR2 SVGAGI. Trimming shortened V by 9 bases and J by 3 bases, and 12 bases separated the two germline ends. The CDR3 is 13 amino acids. The CDR3 DNA reads TGTGCCAGTGGCGAGCTAGCCAATCAGCCCCAGCATTTT. It specifies CASGELANQPQHF.

The chain recombines TRBV28 with TRBJ1-1; a possible D gene is TRBD1 (6 bases). Deletions cut 6 bases from V and 0 bases from J, with 14 bases between. From germline, CDR1 is MDHEN and CDR2 SYDVKM. The CDR3 consists of 15 residues. The CDR3 loop is CASSLGGALNTEAFF. The DNA for the CDR3 is TGTGCCAGCAGCCTTGGGGGGGCCTTGAACACTGAAGCTTTCTTT.

V gene TRBV15 combines with J gene TRBJ1-2; D not certain. This CDR3 is built from 13 residues. Trimming cost V 0 bases and J 5 bases, with 7 bases left between them. CDR1 is LNHNV and CDR2 is YYDKDF in the germline V gene (reference sequence). The CDR3: CATSRDEIYGYTF. CDR3 bases: TGTGCCACCAGCAGAGATGAGATATATGGCTACACCTTC.

V gene TRBV28 combines with J gene TRBJ1-6; 10 bases line up with TRBD1. Trimming at V came to 10 bases and at J to 9 bases, leaving 6 bases not matched to a gene. The CDR3 has 13 amino acids. Germline V gene data show CDR1 as MDHEN and CDR2 as SYDVKM. The CDR3 coding sequence is TGTGCCACCAGGGGGACAGGGGCTTCACCCCTCCACTTT. It translates to CATRGTGASPLHF.